This TCR beta chain was documented in a study of CD8+ T cells in alopecia areata. Overall study findings and caveats: Elevated clonality characterized lesional scalp relative to normal scalp, particularly in alopecia totalis/universalis. Many expanded lesional clones persisted during tofacitinib (in both scalp and blood).

Trimming stripped 3 bases from V and 3 bases from J, with 11 bases between. Looked up from germline, CDR1 is GTSNPN and CDR2 is SVGIG (reference sequence). The CDR3 contains 13 residues. Sequencing used cDNA as its template, made by extracting RNA and reverse transcribing it. Using immunoSEQ multiplex PCR, the repertoire was profiled, and TCRdb retains in-frame clones only, with some absent. The data show about 200,000 clones, over 55% seen once. Of note for this clone: Its antigen remains unidentified.

Described treatment: oral pan-JAK inhibitor, 5-10 mg twice daily. Those with alopecia areata gave lesional scalp punch biopsies and peripheral blood. The gene calls are TRBV30 and TRBJ1-2; D not certain. The sequence derives from a human donor with alopecia areata. The sequenced sample was CD4+ T cells sorted from blood, obtained at week 24, from a patient treated with tofacitinib. This CDR3 reads CAWSRVADYGYTF. CDR3 DNA sequence: TGTGCCTGGAGCCGCGTGGCAGACTATGGCTACACCTTC.